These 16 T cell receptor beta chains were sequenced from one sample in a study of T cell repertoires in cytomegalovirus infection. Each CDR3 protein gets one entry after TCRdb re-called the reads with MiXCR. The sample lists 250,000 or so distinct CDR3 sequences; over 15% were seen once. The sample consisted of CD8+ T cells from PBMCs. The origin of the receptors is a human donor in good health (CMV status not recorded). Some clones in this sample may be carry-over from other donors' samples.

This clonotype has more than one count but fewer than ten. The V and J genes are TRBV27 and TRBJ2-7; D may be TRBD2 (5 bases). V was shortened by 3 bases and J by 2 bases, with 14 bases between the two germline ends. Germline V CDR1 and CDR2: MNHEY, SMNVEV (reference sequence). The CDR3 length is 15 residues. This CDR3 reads CASSFEGGFAYEQYF. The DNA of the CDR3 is TGTGCCAGCAGTTTTGAAGGAGGTTTTGCCTACGAGCAGTACTTC.

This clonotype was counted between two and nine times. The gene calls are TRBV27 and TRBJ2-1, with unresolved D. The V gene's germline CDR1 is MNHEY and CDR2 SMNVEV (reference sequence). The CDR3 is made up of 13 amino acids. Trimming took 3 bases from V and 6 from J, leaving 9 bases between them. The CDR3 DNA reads TGTGCCAGCAGTTTTAGTCCTCCCAATGAGCAGTTCTTC. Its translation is CASSFSPPNEQFF.

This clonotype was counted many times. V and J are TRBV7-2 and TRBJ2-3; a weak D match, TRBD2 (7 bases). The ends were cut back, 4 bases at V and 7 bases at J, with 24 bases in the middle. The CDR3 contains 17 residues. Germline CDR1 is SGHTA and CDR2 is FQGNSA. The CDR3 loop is CASSSHDGGADSYTQYF. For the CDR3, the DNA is TGTGCCAGCAGCTCCCATGATGGGGGGGCGGATTCTTATACGCAGTATTTT.

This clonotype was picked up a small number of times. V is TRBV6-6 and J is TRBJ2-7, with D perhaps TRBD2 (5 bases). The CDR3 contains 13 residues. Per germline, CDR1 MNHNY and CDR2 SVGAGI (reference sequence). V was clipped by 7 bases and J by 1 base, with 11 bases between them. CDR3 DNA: TGTGCCAGCAATTCCAGAGGGTCCTACGAGCAGTACTTC. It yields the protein CASNSRGSYEQYF.

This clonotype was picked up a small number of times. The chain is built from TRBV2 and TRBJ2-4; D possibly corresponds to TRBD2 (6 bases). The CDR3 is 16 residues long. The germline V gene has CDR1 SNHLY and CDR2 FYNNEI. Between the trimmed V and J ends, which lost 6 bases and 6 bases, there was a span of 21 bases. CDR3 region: CASSATPGLRPNIQYF. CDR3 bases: TGTGCCAGCAGCGCTACGCCGGGACTTCGCCCAAACATTCAGTACTTC.

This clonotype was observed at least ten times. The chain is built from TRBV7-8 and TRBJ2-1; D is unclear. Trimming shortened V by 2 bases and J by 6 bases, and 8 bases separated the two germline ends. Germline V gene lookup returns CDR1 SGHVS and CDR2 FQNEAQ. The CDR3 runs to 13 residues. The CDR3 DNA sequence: TGTGCCAGCAGCTTAAGTCAAGGCAATGAGCAGTTCTTC. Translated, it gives CASSLSQGNEQFF. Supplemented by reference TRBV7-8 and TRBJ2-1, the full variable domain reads GAGVSQSPRYKVAKRGQDVALRCDPISGHVSLFWYQQALGQGPEFLTYFQNEAQLDKSGLPSDRFFAERPEGSVSTLKIQRTQQEDSAVYLCASSLSQGNEQFFGPGTRLTVL.

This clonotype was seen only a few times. The CDR3 here is CASNARWGLDLNEQFF. The CDR3 DNA follows: TGTGCCAGCAACGCCCGCTGGGGACTAGATTTGAATGAGCAGTTCTTC. V and J are TRBV7-8 and TRBJ2-1, with TRBD2 matching over 8 bases. The CDR3 spans 16 residues. From germline, CDR1 is SGHVS and CDR2 FQNEAQ. V lost 7 bases to trimming and J lost 7 bases; unmatched junction nucleotides: 15.

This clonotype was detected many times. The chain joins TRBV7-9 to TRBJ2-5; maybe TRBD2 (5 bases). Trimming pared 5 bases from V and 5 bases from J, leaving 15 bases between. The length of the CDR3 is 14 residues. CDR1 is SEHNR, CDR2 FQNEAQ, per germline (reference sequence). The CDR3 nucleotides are TGTGCCAGCAGCCCCCCCCGGGGATGGGAGACCCAGTACTTC. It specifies CASSPPRGWETQYF. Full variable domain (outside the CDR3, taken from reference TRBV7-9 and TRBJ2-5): DTGVSQNPRHKITKRGQNVTFRCDPISEHNRLYWYRQTLGQGPEFLTYFQNEAQLEKSRLLSDRFSAERPKGSFSTLEIQRTEQGDSAMYLCASSPPRGWETQYFGPGTRLLVL.

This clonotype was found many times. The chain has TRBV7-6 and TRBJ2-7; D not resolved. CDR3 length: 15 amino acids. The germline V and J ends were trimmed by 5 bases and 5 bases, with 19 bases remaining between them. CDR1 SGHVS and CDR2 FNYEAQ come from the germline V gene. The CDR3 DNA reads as TGTGCCAGCAGCGACACCCACGGACGTATCGACGAGCAGTACTTC. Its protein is CASSDTHGRIDEQYF.

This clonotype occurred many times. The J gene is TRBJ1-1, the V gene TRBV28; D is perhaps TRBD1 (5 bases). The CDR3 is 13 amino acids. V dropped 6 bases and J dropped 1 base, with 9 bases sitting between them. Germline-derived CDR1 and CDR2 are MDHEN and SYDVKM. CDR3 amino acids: CASRGRSNTEAFF. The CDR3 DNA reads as TGTGCCAGCAGGGGACGGTCGAACACTGAAGCTTTCTTT.

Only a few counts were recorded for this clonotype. Here the CDR3 reads CASSLNGGGSITEAFF. Here the CDR3 DNA reads TGTGCCAGCAGCCTCAACGGGGGGGGCTCTATCACTGAAGCTTTCTTT. The chain recombines TRBV7-8 with TRBJ1-1, with a possible D match to TRBD1 (6 bases). Trimming pared 5 bases from V and 4 bases from J, leaving 20 bases between. CDR1 SGHVS and CDR2 FQNEAQ come from the germline V gene. The CDR3 has 16 amino acids.

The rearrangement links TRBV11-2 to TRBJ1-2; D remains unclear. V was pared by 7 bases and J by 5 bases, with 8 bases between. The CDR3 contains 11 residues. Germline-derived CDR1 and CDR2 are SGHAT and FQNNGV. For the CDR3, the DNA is TGTGCCAGCAAAATGGGTTATGGCTACACCTTC. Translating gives CASKMGYGYTF. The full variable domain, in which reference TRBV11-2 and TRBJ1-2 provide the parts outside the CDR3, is EAGVAQSPRYKIIEKRQSVAFWCNPISGHATLYWYQQILGQGPKLLIQFQNNGVVDDSQLPKDRFSAERLKGVDSTLKIQPAKLEDSAVYLCASKMGYGYTFGSGTRLTVV.

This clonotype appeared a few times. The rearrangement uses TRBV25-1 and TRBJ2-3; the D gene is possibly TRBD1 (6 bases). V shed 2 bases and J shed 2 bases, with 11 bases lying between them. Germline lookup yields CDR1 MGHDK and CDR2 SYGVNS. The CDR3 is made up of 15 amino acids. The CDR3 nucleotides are TGTGCCAGCAGTGAAGCCGACAGGTCCACAGATACGCAGTATTTT. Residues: CASSEADRSTDTQYF.

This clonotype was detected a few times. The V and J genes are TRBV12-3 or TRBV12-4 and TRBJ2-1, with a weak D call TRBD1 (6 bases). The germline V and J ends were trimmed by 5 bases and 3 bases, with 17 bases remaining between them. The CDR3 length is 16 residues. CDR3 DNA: TGTGCCAGCAGTCCCTGGACAGCCTCTTACTACAATGAGCAGTTCTTC. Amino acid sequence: CASSPWTASYYNEQFF.

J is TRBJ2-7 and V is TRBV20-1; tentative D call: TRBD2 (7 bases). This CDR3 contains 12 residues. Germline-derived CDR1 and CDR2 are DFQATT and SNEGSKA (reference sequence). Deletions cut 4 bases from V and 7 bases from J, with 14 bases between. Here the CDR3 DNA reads TGCAGTGCTAAGGGGGGGGGTTTGGAGCAGTACTTC. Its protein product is CSAKGGGLEQYF.

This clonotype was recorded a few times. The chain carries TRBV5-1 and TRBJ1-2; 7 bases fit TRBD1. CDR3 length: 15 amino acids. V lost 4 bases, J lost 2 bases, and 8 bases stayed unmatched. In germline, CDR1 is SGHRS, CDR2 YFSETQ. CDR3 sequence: CASSPLPDRNYGYTF. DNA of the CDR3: TGCGCCAGCAGCCCCCTCCCGGACAGGAACTATGGCTACACCTTC.